Listed below are T cell receptor beta chains from one sample, sequenced in a study of T-cell reconstitution after alpha-beta-depleted transplantation in children. TCRdb ran MiXCR on the PCR reads and lists one entry per CDR3 protein. The data contain about 300,000 distinct CDR3 sequences, 9.5% to 13% of them singletons. Sequencing was performed on PBMCs, taken before TCRalphabeta/CD19-depleted stem cell transplant. The receptors here all came from a boy less than two years old with acute myeloid leukemia, due to receive a stem cell transplant. The CDR3 runs from the conserved cysteine through the conserved F or W. Each record gives: clone size, V gene, D gene, J gene, CDR3 protein, CDR3 DNA. The D gene is left open where the match is weak. Not all rows give a size; the values are once, few, many and, for expanded clones, a class.

>many|TRBV9|TRBD2|TRBJ2-1
CASSAPSGTSGRNEQFF
TGTGCCAGCAGCGCACCCTCCGGGACTAGCGGGAGAAATGAGCAGTTCTTC
>.|TRBV24-1|.|TRBJ2-4
CATSEGERDGKNIQYF
TGTGCCACCAGTGAAGGGGAAAGGGATGGCAAAAACATTCAGTACTTC
>many|TRBV29-1|.|TRBJ1-4
CSVERNEKLFF
TGCAGCGTTGAGAGAAATGAAAAACTGTTTTTT
>many|TRBV5-1|.|TRBJ1-1
CASRLNTEAFF
TGTGCCAGCAGATTGAACACTGAAGCTTTCTTT
>.|TRBV28|.|TRBJ1-3
CASSLYSGNTIYF
TGTGCCAGCAGTTTATACTCTGGAAACACCATATATTTT
>many|TRBV12-3/TRBV12-4|TRBD2|TRBJ2-7
CASSRGLAGPYEQYF
TGTGCCAGCAGTAGGGGACTAGCGGGACCCTACGAGCAGTACTTC
>many|TRBV4-3|.|TRBJ2-4
CASSQAVDRGIQSF
TGCGCCAGCAGCCAAGCGGTGGACCGGGGGATTCAGTCCTTC
>few|TRBV9|TRBD2|TRBJ2-1
CASSFRVEREGLAYNEQFF
TGTGCCAGCAGCTTCCGAGTTGAAAGGGAGGGCCTGGCCTACAATGAGCAGTTCTTC
>few|TRBV7-2|TRBD2|TRBJ2-1
CASSPQRGGPDEQFF
TGTGCCAGCAGCCCACAGCGGGGGGGCCCGGATGAGCAGTTCTTC
>many|TRBV7-2|.|TRBJ1-6
CASSIQGNSPLHF
TGTGCCAGCAGCATACAGGGTAATTCACCCCTCCACTTT
>.|TRBV6-1|TRBD1|TRBJ1-4
CASSDRQGSDEKLFF
TGTGCCAGCAGTGACCGACAGGGGTCCGATGAAAAACTGTTTTTT
>many|TRBV7-9|.|TRBJ2-7
CASSLMPYEQYF
TGTGCCAGCAGCTTAATGCCTTACGAGCAGTACTTC
>many|TRBV12-3/TRBV12-4|TRBD1|TRBJ1-4
CASSPSTGSEKLFF
TGTGCCAGCAGTCCCTCGACAGGGAGCGAAAAACTGTTTTTT
>many|TRBV28|.|TRBJ1-2
CASRTANYGYTF
TGTGCCAGCAGGACAGCTAACTATGGCTACACCTTC
>many|TRBV5-8|TRBD2|TRBJ2-5
CASSSGGGRKETQYF
TGTGCCAGCAGCTCAGGCGGGGGGAGAAAAGAGACCCAGTACTTC
>many|TRBV11-2|.|TRBJ2-1
CASSYPGLNNEQFF
TGTGCCAGCAGCTATCCGGGATTAAACAATGAGCAGTTCTTC
>many|TRBV10-3|TRBD1|TRBJ2-1
CAISEFTGGDSNQQFF
TGTGCCATCAGTGAGTTTACAGGGGGAGACTCCAATCAGCAGTTCTTC
>.|TRBV7-2|.|TRBJ1-2
CASSFVPTGEPSYGYTF
TGTGCCAGCAGCTTTGTCCCCACTGGGGAGCCCTCCTATGGCTACACCTTC
>many|TRBV12-3/TRBV12-4|TRBD1|TRBJ2-1
CASSLSYATGGSYNEQFF
TGTGCCAGCAGTTTATCCTACGCGACAGGGGGCTCTTACAATGAGCAGTTCTTC
>many|TRBV20-1|.|TRBJ2-1
CSARKVRNEQFF
TGCAGTGCTAGAAAGGTCCGGAATGAGCAGTTCTTC
>many|TRBV12-3/TRBV12-4|TRBD2|TRBJ2-5
CASTVGTSGRGGGETQYF
TGTGCCAGCACGGTTGGGACTAGCGGGAGAGGAGGAGGAGAGACCCAGTACTTC
>many|TRBV5-5|.|TRBJ2-3
CASSLPQSTDTQYF
TGTGCCAGCAGCTTGCCCCAGAGCACAGATACGCAGTATTTT
>many|TRBV7-9|.|TRBJ2-2
CASSLGPGTAGELFF
TGTGCCAGCAGCTTAGGACCAGGGACCGCCGGGGAGCTGTTTTTT
>many|TRBV29-1|.|TRBJ1-1
CSVEDPLAGSMNTEAFF
TGCAGCGTTGAAGATCCATTGGCAGGGAGCATGAACACTGAAGCTTTCTTT
>.|TRBV11-1|TRBD2|TRBJ2-3
CASSIPAGTSGAASTDTQYF
TGTGCCAGCAGCATACCCGCCGGGACTAGCGGGGCCGCTAGCACAGATACGCAGTATTTT
>medium-sized|TRBV5-1|.|TRBJ2-5
CASSLEETQYF
TGCGCCAGCAGCTTGGAAGAGACCCAGTACTTC
>.|TRBV29-1|.|TRBJ2-7
CSVHQGYEQYF
TGCAGCGTCCACCAGGGGTACGAGCAGTACTTC
>few|TRBV25-1|TRBD2|TRBJ2-7
CASSTQRGEGQYF
TGTGCCAGCAGCACCCAGCGGGGCGAGGGGCAGTACTTC
>many|TRBV7-2|.|TRBJ2-1
CASSGLSGFYNEQFF
TGTGCCAGCAGCGGACTCAGTGGGTTTTACAATGAGCAGTTCTTC
>many|TRBV15|.|TRBJ2-1
CATSTDSKNEQFF
TGTGCCACCAGCACGGACAGCAAAAATGAGCAGTTCTTC
>many|TRBV5-1|TRBD2|TRBJ2-1
CASSLGLAGGLEQFF
TGCGCCAGCAGCTTGGGACTAGCGGGGGGGCTAGAGCAGTTCTTC
>few|TRBV7-9|TRBD1|TRBJ1-4
CASSQKRPGTGVAANEKLFF
TGTGCCAGCAGCCAGAAGAGACCCGGGACAGGGGTGGCGGCTAATGAAAAACTGTTTTTT
>many|TRBV7-9|.|TRBJ1-2
CASSLVTDGYTF
TGTGCCAGCAGCTTAGTGACGGATGGCTACACCTTC
>many|TRBV28|.|TRBJ1-2
CASSSGDYGYTF
TGTGCCAGCAGTTCGGGGGACTATGGCTACACCTTC
>.|TRBV20-1|TRBD2|TRBJ2-1
CSATLLAGVGNEQFF
TGCAGTGCCACACTACTAGCGGGAGTTGGCAATGAGCAGTTCTTC
>many|TRBV29-1|.|TRBJ2-5
CSVEKGRETQYF
TGCAGCGTTGAGAAGGGGAGGGAGACCCAGTACTTC
>many|TRBV10-3|.|TRBJ2-7
CAISELAGSSYEQYF
TGTGCCATCAGTGAGTTGGCAGGGAGCTCCTACGAGCAGTACTTC
>many|TRBV7-3|.|TRBJ1-3
CASSPAGGFSGNTIYF
TGTGCCAGCAGCCCGGCGGGGGGTTTCTCTGGAAACACCATATATTTT
>many|TRBV18|TRBD2|TRBJ2-7
CASSLGLAASPYEQYF
TGTGCCAGCTCACTCGGACTAGCGGCCTCCCCCTACGAGCAGTACTTC